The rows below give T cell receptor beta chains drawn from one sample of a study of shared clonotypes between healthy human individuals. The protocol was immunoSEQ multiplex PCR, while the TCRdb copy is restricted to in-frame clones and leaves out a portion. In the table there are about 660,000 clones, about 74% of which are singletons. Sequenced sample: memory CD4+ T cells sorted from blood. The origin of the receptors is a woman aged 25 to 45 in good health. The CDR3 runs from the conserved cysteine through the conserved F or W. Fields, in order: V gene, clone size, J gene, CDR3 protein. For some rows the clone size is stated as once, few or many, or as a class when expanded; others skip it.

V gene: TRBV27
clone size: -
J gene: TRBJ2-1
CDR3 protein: CASSFASGGGRLFF

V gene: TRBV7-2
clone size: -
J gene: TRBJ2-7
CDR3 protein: CASSPTSGPRSEQYF

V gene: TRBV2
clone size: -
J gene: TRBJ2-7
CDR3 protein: CASSEAYTYEQYF

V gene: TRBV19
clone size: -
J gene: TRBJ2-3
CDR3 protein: CASSTWTGSTDTQYF

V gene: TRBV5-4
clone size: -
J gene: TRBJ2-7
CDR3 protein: CASSQGGGAKYEQYF

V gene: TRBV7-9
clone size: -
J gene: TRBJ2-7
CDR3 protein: CASSLGLFYEQYF

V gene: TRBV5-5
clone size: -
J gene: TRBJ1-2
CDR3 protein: CASSPDINYGYTF

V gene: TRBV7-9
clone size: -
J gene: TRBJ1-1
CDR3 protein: CASSLAQAGGATEAFF

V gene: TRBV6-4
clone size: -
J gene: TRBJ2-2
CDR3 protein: CASSDRTGELFF

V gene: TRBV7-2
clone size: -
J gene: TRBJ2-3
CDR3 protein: CASSLSGGRGSTDTQYF

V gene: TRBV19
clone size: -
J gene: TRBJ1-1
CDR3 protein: CASSRLSGGWAERGRGTEAFF

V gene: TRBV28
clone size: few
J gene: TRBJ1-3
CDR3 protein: CASSSGQGDGNTIYF

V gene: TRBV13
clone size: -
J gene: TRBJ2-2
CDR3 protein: CASSAGTSGSWRTGELFF

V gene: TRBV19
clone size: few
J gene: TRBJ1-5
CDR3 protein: CASSPPRGVLGNQPQHF

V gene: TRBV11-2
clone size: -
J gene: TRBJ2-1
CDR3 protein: CASSLGALSYNEQFF

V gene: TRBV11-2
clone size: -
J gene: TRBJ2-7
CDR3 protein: CASSLETHGGQYF

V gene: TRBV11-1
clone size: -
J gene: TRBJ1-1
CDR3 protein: CASSEGGLNTEAFF

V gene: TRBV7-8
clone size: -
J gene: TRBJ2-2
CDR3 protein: CASSPGTSGTGELFF

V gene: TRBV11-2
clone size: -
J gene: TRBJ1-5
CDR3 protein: CASSPGQGVGNQPQHF

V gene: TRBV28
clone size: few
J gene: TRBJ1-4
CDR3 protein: CASRRVNEKLFF

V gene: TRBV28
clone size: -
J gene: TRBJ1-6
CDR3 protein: CASEGQFTLHF

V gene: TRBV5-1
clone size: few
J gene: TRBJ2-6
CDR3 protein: CATTKGGGTGANVLTF

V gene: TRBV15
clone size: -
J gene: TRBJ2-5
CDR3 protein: CATSRDLRRGETQYF

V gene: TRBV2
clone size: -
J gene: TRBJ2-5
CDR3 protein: CASSDDQETQYF

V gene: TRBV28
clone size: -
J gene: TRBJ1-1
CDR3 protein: CASRDAGAMGTEAFF

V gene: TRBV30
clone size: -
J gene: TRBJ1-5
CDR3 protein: CAWGGPSYSNQPQHF

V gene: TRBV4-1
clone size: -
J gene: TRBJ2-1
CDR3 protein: CASRSLAGGTYEQFF

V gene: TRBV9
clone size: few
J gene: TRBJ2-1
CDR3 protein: CASSVDDRERSYNEQFF

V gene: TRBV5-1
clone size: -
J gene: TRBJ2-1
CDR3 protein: CASSWDLWREQFF

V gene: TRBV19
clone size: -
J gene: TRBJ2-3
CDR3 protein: CASSLTSGRSDTQYF

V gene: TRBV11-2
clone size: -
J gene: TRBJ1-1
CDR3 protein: CASSLISTGTEAFF

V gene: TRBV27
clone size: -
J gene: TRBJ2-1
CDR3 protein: CASSLRQEHEQFF

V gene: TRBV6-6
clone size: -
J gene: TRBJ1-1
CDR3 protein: CASSYSIGGTEAFF

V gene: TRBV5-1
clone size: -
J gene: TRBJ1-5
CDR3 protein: CASSLAPGTGNQPQHF

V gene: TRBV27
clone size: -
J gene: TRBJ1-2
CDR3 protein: CASSSRQGTANYGYTF

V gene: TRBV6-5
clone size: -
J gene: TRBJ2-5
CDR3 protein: CASRRDRETQYF

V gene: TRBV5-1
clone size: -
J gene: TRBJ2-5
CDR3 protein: CASSLAGGETQYF

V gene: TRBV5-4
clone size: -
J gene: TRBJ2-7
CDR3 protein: CASRVAGGTYEQYF

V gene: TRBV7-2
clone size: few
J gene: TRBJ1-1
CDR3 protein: CASKGQPNTEAFF

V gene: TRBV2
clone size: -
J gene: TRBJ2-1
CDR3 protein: CASSPTQDRSTSYNEQFF

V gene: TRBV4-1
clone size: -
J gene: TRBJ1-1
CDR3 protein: CASSQPYEGNTEAFF

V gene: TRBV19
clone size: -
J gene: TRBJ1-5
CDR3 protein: CASKKEQGNQPQHF

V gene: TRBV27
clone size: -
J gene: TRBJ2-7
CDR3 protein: CASREQGFAYEQYF

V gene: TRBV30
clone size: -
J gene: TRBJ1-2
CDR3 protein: CAWSALSYGYTF

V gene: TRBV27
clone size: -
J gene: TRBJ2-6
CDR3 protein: CASSSGVGANVLTF

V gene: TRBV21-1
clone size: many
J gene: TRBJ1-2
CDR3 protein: CASSDRGHVGYTF

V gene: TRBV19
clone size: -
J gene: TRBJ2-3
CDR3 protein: CASSIQGLAALSTDTQYF

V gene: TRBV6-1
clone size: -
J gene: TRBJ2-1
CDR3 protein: CASTLARSNEQFF

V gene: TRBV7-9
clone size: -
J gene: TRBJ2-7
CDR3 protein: CASSSWGTGGGEQYF

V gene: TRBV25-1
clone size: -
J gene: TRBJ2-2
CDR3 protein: CASSESRGPTGELFF

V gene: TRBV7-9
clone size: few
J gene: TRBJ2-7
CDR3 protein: CASSSDRESYEQYF

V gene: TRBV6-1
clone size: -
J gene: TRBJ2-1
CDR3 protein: CASSDKDSIYNEQFF

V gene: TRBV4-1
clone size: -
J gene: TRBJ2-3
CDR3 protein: CASSQDEGGDTQYF

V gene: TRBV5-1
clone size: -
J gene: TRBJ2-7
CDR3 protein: CASGEPGSYEQYF

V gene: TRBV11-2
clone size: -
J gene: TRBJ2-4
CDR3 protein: CASSPDLTNLAKNIQYF

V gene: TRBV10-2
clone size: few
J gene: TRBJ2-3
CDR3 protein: CASTPQGAQDDTQYF

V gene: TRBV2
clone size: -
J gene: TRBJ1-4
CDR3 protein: CATTGADEKLFF

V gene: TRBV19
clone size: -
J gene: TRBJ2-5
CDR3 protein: CASSIQGETQYF

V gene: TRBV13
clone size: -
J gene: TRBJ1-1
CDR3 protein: CASSYWGIISKNTEAFF